One sample yielded the 2 T cell receptor beta chains listed below, sequenced in a study of blood T cells in healthy people across ages. Alongside a J-beta primer mix, a sample-barcoded 5' primer served in a second PCR lasting roughly 7 to 12 cycles. Via MiXCR, TCRdb re-called the 5' RACE reads, giving one row per CDR3 protein. This sample has around 1.5 million distinct CDR3 sequences, with around 59% found just once. Sequencing was done on a sample of blood. Receptors originate from a man aged 18-30 years in good health.

This clonotype was detected a few times. The rearrangement joins TRBV29-1 to TRBJ2-1, with 8 bases matching TRBD2. The CDR3 runs to 16 residues. Germline lookup yields CDR1 SQVTM and CDR2 ANQGSEA. Trimming at V came to 0 bases and at J to 2 bases, leaving 6 bases not matched to a gene. The DNA of the CDR3 is TGCAGCGTTGAAGAGAGGCAGCGGGGGACCTACAATGAGCAGTTCTTC. Its protein product is CSVEERQRGTYNEQFF.

This clonotype occurred once. A read error may produce the germline difference seen at one junction end. The chain recombines TRBV4-1 with TRBJ2-1; D uncertain. Germline CDR1 is MGHRA and CDR2 is YSYEKL. The CDR3 covers 12 residues. The CDR3 nucleotides read TGCGTCAGCAGCCAAGATGGGCAGGTGGGGTTCTTC. Its translation is CVSSQDGQVGFF.